Each of the 22 T cell receptor beta chains below was sequenced from the same sample in a study of blood T cell repertoires in COVID-19. Data came from immunoSEQ multiplex PCR; TCRdb stores just in-frame clones and leaves some out. The table shows about 110,000 clones, with over 70% occurring only once. The sample consisted of peripheral blood. The receptor set was obtained from a woman aged 70-85 years with acute or convalescent COVID-19.

The chain has TRBV12-5 and TRBJ1-5; D gene ambiguous. CDR1 is LGHNT, CDR2 FRNRAP, per germline. Trimming pared 1 base from V and 7 bases from J, leaving 23 bases between. This CDR3 comprises 18 residues. CDR3 bases: TGTGCTAGTGGTTTGGGTCCCAAAGACACGACAATTCACCAGCCCCAGCATTTT. Protein: CASGLGPKDTTIHQPQHF.

V usage is TRBV6-5 and J usage is TRBJ2-3, with 7 bases lining up with TRBD2. V lost 4 bases, J lost 2 bases, and 6 bases stayed unmatched. CDR3 length: 15 amino acids. CDR1 is MNHEY, CDR2 SVGAGI, per germline. The CDR3 is CASSLAGAYTDTQYF. Written as DNA, the CDR3 is TGTGCCAGCAGTTTGGCGGGAGCCTACACAGATACGCAGTATTTT.

The V gene is TRBV28, the J gene TRBJ1-1; TRBD1 is a possible D gene (6 bases). Trimming removed 3 bases at V and 5 bases at J, with 13 bases between. The germline CDR1 and CDR2 sequences are MDHEN and SYDVKM. This CDR3 is 14 amino acids long. For the CDR3, the DNA is TGTGCCAGCAGTTTTGGACAGTCGTGGACTGAAGCTTTCTTT. The encoded protein is CASSFGQSWTEAFF.

This clone came up once. The rearrangement links TRBV3-1 (or the pseudogene TRBV3-2) to TRBJ2-7; 8 nucleotides line up with TRBD1. J lost 13 bases, V lost 0 bases, and 11 bases had no gene match. The CDR3 totals 14 residues. CDR1 LGHDT and CDR2 YNNKEL come from the germline V gene (reference sequence). CDR3 protein: CASSQDPRAGGLYF. The DNA of the CDR3 is TGTGCCAGCAGCCAAGATCCGCGGGCAGGGGGCTTATACTTC.

The rearrangement joins TRBV5-4 to TRBJ2-3; TRBD1 might be the D (5 bases). Trimming shortened V by 0 bases and J by 3 bases, and 11 bases separated the two germline ends. The germline gives CDR1 SGHNT, CDR2 YYREEE (reference sequence). This CDR3 is built from 15 residues. The CDR3 region is CASSLDPRATDTQYF. The CDR3 nucleotides read TGTGCCAGCAGCTTGGATCCCAGGGCGACAGATACGCAGTATTTT.

The chain combines TRBV19 with TRBJ1-5; D might be TRBD1 (6 bases). Germline V gene sequence: CDR1 LNHDA, CDR2 SQIVND (reference sequence). This CDR3 is 13 amino acids long. The V gene lost 5 bases and the J gene lost 7 bases, with 12 bases spanning the gap. The CDR3 here is CASSEGRGQPQHF. In nucleotides, the CDR3 is TGTGCCAGTAGTGAGGGGAGGGGGCAGCCCCAGCATTTT. Variable domain in full (rest from reference TRBV19 and TRBJ1-5): DGGITQSPKYLFRKEGQNVTLSCEQNLNHDAMYWYRQDPGQGLRLIYYSQIVNDFQKGDIAEGYSVSREKKESFPLTVTSAQKNPTAFYLCASSEGRGQPQHFGDGTRLSIL.

DNA for the CDR3: TGTGCCAGTAGTGGCCGGGACAGGGACTATCAGCCCCAGCATTTT. Its protein is CASSGRDRDYQPQHF. This chain joins TRBV19 and TRBJ1-5; TRBD1 aligns across 9 bases. The germline V gene has CDR1 LNHDA and CDR2 SQIVND (reference sequence). This CDR3 contains 15 residues. The V segment lost 5 bases and the J segment 5 bases; nucleotides outside the gene matches: 7. Complete variable domain (other parts from reference TRBV19 and TRBJ1-5): DGGITQSPKYLFRKEGQNVTLSCEQNLNHDAMYWYRQDPGQGLRLIYYSQIVNDFQKGDIAEGYSVSREKKESFPLTVTSAQKNPTAFYLCASSGRDRDYQPQHFGDGTRLSIL.

The chain carries TRBV18 and TRBJ1-1, with D perhaps TRBD1 (6 bases). The CDR3 has 14 residues. Looked up from germline, CDR1 is KGHSH and CDR2 is LQKENI. The V end lost 4 bases, the J end lost 8 bases, and 17 bases lay between the germline ends. The CDR3 nucleotides are TGTGCCAGCTCACTCGGACAGACTAACGGGGAAGCTTTCTTT. Translation gives CASSLGQTNGEAFF.

The chain couples TRBV30 to TRBJ1-4; maybe TRBD1 (5 bases). The V end was cut by 2 bases, the J end by 8 bases, with 18 bases between. Germline V gene lookup returns CDR1 GTSNPN and CDR2 SVGIG (reference sequence). This CDR3 comprises 15 residues. The DNA for the CDR3 is TGTGCCTGGAGTCCCCTTGGGGGGAGCAACGAAAAACTGTTTTTT. Translated: CAWSPLGGSNEKLFF. The full variable domain, rest sourced from reference TRBV30 and TRBJ1-4, is SQTIHQWPATLVQPVGSPLSLECTVEGTSNPNLYWYRQAAGRGLQLLFYSVGIGQISSEVPQNLSASRPQDRQFILSSKKLLLSDSGFYLCAWSPLGGSNEKLFFGSGTQLSVL.

This chain connects TRBV7-9 to TRBJ1-1, with TRBD1 matching 9 bases. Germline trimming cut 5 bases from V and 5 bases from J; bases unmatched to any gene: 9. Germline V gene lookup returns CDR1 SEHNR and CDR2 FQNEAQ (reference sequence). This CDR3 contains 15 residues. CDR3 DNA: TGTGCCAGCAGCGCCCCGGGGGGACAGGGAACTGAAGCTTTCTTT. This encodes CASSAPGGQGTEAFF.

V usage is TRBV9 and J usage is TRBJ2-2; the D gene is possibly TRBD2 (6 bases). CDR3 size: 16 residues. Per the germline V gene, CDR1 is SGDLS and CDR2 is YYNGEE. Trimming shortened V by 2 bases and J by 0 bases, and 11 bases separated the two germline ends. CDR3 loop: CASSVGGTANTGELFF. For the CDR3, the DNA is TGTGCCAGCAGCGTTGGAGGGACCGCGAACACCGGGGAGCTGTTTTTT.

There are a few counts of this clone. This chain connects TRBV10-3 to TRBJ2-1; TRBD2 matches 8 bases. The germline V gene encodes CDR1 ENHRY and CDR2 SYGVKD. The CDR3 has 13 amino acids. V lost 6 bases, J lost 12 bases, and 10 bases stayed unmatched. CDR3 amino acids: CAISHLPGGAQFF. The CDR3 region has the DNA TGTGCCATCAGCCACCTTCCCGGGGGGGCGCAGTTCTTC.

The J gene is TRBJ2-3, the V gene TRBV5-4, with 9 bases that match TRBD2. Germline V gives CDR1 SGHNT, CDR2 YYREEE (reference sequence). The CDR3 has 17 residues. V was pared by 0 bases and J by 2 bases, with 7 bases of the junction left unmatched. In DNA, the CDR3 is TGTGCCAGCAGCTTGGTTGGGGGCGGGAGGGCCACAGATACGCAGTATTTT. Amino acid sequence: CASSLVGGGRATDTQYF.

This chain connects TRBV9 to TRBJ2-1; 8 positions match TRBD1. CDR1 and CDR2 (germline): SGDLS, YYNGEE. The CDR3 has 16 residues. Germline trimming cut 0 bases from V and 8 bases from J; bases unmatched to any gene: 10. Written as DNA, the CDR3 is TGTGCCAGCAGCGTAGCCGGACAGGGCCCCCCCCATGAGCAGTTCTTC. Encoded protein: CASSVAGQGPPHEQFF.

The V gene is TRBV7-9, the J gene TRBJ1-6, with D hard to call. CDR3 size: 14 residues. With 3 bases removed from V and 7 bases from J, the gap between germline ends came to 10 bases. The germline gives CDR1 SEHNR, CDR2 FQNEAQ (reference sequence). The CDR3 spells CASSFGRENSPLHF. The CDR3 DNA reads TGTGCCAGCAGCTTTGGGAGGGAGAATTCACCCCTCCACTTT. Looking up the rest from reference TRBV7-9 and TRBJ1-6 gives the full variable domain: DTGVSQNPRHKITKRGQNVTFRCDPISEHNRLYWYRQTLGQGPEFLTYFQNEAQLEKSRLLSDRFSAERPKGSFSTLEIQRTEQGDSAMYLCASSFGRENSPLHFGNGTRLTVT.

The rearrangement links TRBV7-8 to TRBJ2-4; tentative D call: TRBD1 (6 bases). The CDR3 loop spans 15 amino acids. V gave up 5 bases and J gave up 2 bases, with 13 bases separating them. Looked up from germline, CDR1 is SGHVS and CDR2 is FQNEAQ. The CDR3 spells CASSAFGGTKNIQYF. The CDR3 bases are TGTGCCAGCAGCGCCTTTGGGGGCACCAAAAACATTCAGTACTTC.

V is TRBV19 and J is TRBJ2-3; 9 bases align to TRBD1. This CDR3 spans 13 amino acids. The germline V gene has CDR1 LNHDA and CDR2 SQIVND (reference sequence). V lost 10 bases to trimming and J lost 1 base; unmatched junction nucleotides: 3. The CDR3 reads CATWDRGTDTQYF. The CDR3 DNA is TGTGCCACCTGGGACAGGGGCACAGATACGCAGTATTTT.

V usage is TRBV5-6 and J usage is TRBJ1-1; the match to TRBD1 covers 7 bases. The CDR3 is made up of 13 amino acids. CDR1 is SGHDT and CDR2 is YYEEEE in the germline V gene. V lost 4 bases and J lost 3; bases outside the gene matches: 3. The CDR3 here is CASSGDRDTEAFF. The CDR3 nucleotides read TGTGCCAGCAGCGGGGACAGAGACACTGAAGCTTTCTTT.

The rearrangement uses TRBV11-3 and TRBJ2-1; TRBD1 matches 11 bases. The CDR3 is 14 residues long. The germline CDR1 and CDR2 sequences are SGHNT and YENEEA. J lost 8 bases, V lost 5 bases, and 5 bases had no gene match. CDR3 DNA sequence: TGTGCCAGCAGCCAGGGGACAGGGGGATATGAGCAGTTCTTC. This sequence encodes CASSQGTGGYEQFF.

The chain links TRBV5-1 to TRBJ2-3; tentative D call: TRBD1 (5 bases). This CDR3 has 13 amino acids. V was pared by 5 bases and J by 0 bases, with 7 bases between. CDR1 and CDR2 from the germline V gene are SGHRS and YFSETQ. The CDR3 DNA reads as TGCGCCAGCAGAAGGACAAGCACAGATACGCAGTATTTT. It encodes CASRRTSTDTQYF. The variable domain in full, completed from reference TRBV5-1 and TRBJ2-3, reads KAGVTQTPRYLIKTRGQQVTLSCSPISGHRSVSWYQQTPGQGLQFLFEYFSETQRNKGNFPGRFSGRQFSNSRSEMNVSTLELGDSALYLCASRRTSTDTQYFGPGTRLTVL.

The rearrangement joins TRBV19 to TRBJ1-1, with no clear D. Between the trimmed V and J ends, which lost 9 bases and 3 bases, there was a span of 14 bases. The CDR3 is made up of 13 amino acids. Germline CDR1 is LNHDA and CDR2 is SQIVND (reference sequence). The CDR3: CASIDREYTEAFF. As DNA, the CDR3 is TGTGCCAGCATAGACCGGGAGTACACTGAAGCTTTCTTT.

The CDR3 loop reads CASSVAPSSNTGELFF. DNA of the CDR3: TGTGCCAGCAGCGTAGCGCCTAGCTCGAACACCGGGGAGCTGTTTTTT. The chain has TRBV9 and TRBJ2-2, with a possible D match to TRBD2 (5 bases). Deletions cut 0 bases from V and 0 bases from J, with 9 bases between. The CDR3 is 16 residues long. Germline CDR1 reads SGDLS; CDR2 reads YYNGEE.